The 10 T cell receptor beta chains below come from one sample, sequenced in a study of T cells in Graves' hyperthyroidism and ophthalmopathy. Researchers took RNA transcripts and amplified the TCR beta CDR3 regions from them. HTBI primers were used for first-round RT-PCR of the TCR CDR3. In TCRdb, the multiplex PCR reads were re-called with MiXCR into one record per CDR3 protein. The table includes a few hundred thousand distinct CDR3 sequences, about 20% detected once. The sequencing sample was made of blood. All receptors come from a woman aged 18-29 years with Graves' hyperthyroidism.

CDR3: CASSVESSGAANEQFF. The CDR3 DNA is TGTGCCAGCAGCGTAGAGAGTAGCGGCGCCGCCAATGAGCAGTTCTTC. The chain uses TRBV9 and TRBJ2-1, with D perhaps matching TRBD2 (6 bases). The CDR3 runs 16 residues. Germline CDR1 and CDR2: SGDLS and YYNGEE. With 0 bases removed from V and 6 bases from J, the gap between germline ends came to 16 bases.

Points on this clonotype: Likely a read error: the CDR3 ends without its conserved phenylalanine or tryptophan. The limits of the CDR3 on the DNA are not certain, so only TCRdb's listed CDR3 is given. The chain uses TRBV10-3 and TRBJ1-3; TRBD1 is the table's D call, not checked against the DNA. Per the germline V gene, CDR1 is ENHRY and CDR2 is SYGVKD. Including both end residues, the CDR3 is 16 amino acids long. CDR3 region: CAISGTGASSGNTICY.

J is TRBJ1-5 and V is TRBV20-1, with D tentatively TRBD1 (6 bases). V gave up 6 bases and J gave up 2 bases, with 14 bases separating them. The CDR3 length is 14 residues. CDR1 DFQATT and CDR2 SNEGSKA come from the germline V gene (reference sequence). The CDR3 reads CSATTGLGNQPQHF. The CDR3 DNA follows: TGCAGTGCCACCACAGGGCTTGGCAATCAGCCCCAGCATTTT.

This clonotype was seen at least ten times. V usage is TRBV6-5 and J usage is TRBJ2-7, with D perhaps matching TRBD2 (6 bases). V lost 5 bases and J lost 6, with 20 bases in between. The CDR3 is 15 residues long. Germline V gene lookup returns CDR1 MNHEY and CDR2 SVGAGI. CDR3: CASSHRPPVGSEQYF. The CDR3 DNA reads TGTGCCAGCAGTCACAGGCCCCCCGTCGGGAGCGAGCAGTACTTC.

With respect to this clonotype: This clone may be a read error of a much larger clone one base away. The chain joins TRBV2 to TRBJ1-3; tentative D call: TRBD1 (6 bases). Germline values: CDR1 SNHLY, CDR2 FYNNEI. V dropped 5 bases and J dropped 1 base, with 15 bases sitting between them. This CDR3 comprises 16 residues. DNA for the CDR3: TGTGCCAGCAGTTCCGCGGGACAATTATCTGGAAACACCATATATTTT. It is translated as CASSSAGQLSGNTIYF.

The chain recombines TRBV18 with TRBJ2-7; D not resolved. Germline lookup yields CDR1 KGHSH and CDR2 LQKENI. CDR3 length: 13 amino acids. V was shortened by 5 bases and J by 2 bases, with 10 bases between the two germline ends. The CDR3: CASSSQQTYEQYF. CDR3 bases: TGTGCCAGCTCATCACAACAAACCTACGAGCAGTACTTC.

This clonotype came up many times. This chain connects TRBV9 to TRBJ2-7; D gene unclear. V lost 0 bases to trimming and J lost 0 bases, with 13 bases between them. The germline V gene has CDR1 SGDLS and CDR2 YYNGEE. The CDR3 is made up of 16 amino acids. The CDR3 DNA reads TGTGCCAGCAGCGTAGGGGCAGGATGGAGCTCCTACGAGCAGTACTTC. It codes for CASSVGAGWSSYEQYF.

This clonotype was counted ten times or more. The gene calls are TRBV12-3 or TRBV12-4 and TRBJ1-2, with unresolved D. The ends were cut back, 3 bases at V and 2 bases at J, with 7 bases in the middle. The CDR3 extends over 13 amino acids. The CDR3 here is CASSFDPNYGYTF. The CDR3, as DNA: TGTGCCAGCAGTTTCGACCCGAACTATGGCTACACCTTC.

This clonotype occurred many times. This chain uses TRBV24-1 with TRBJ1-5; possible D gene TRBD1, 5 bases. This CDR3 contains 15 residues. Trimming shortened V by 3 bases and J by 4 bases, and 12 bases separated the two germline ends. CDR1 KGHDR and CDR2 SFDVKD come from the germline V gene. The CDR3 loop is CATSDPGMGNQPQHF. CDR3 sequence (DNA): TGTGCCACCAGTGATCCAGGGATGGGGAATCAGCCCCAGCATTTT.

This clonotype was recorded at least ten times. The chain links TRBV28 to TRBJ1-2; 9 bases fit TRBD1. The CDR3 loop spans 13 amino acids. The V gene end was trimmed by 5 bases and the J gene end by 8 bases; junction bases not matched to a gene: 6. Germline values: CDR1 MDHEN, CDR2 SYDVKM. The CDR3 nucleotides read TGTGCCAGCAGTATCGACAGGGGGAGCGGCTACACCTTC. Translation gives CASSIDRGSGYTF.